This TCR beta chain was retrieved from a study of OX40 agonist ivuxolimab in advanced cancers. Study-level background: All patients had ivuxolimab intravenously every 2 weeks at 0.01 to 10 mg/kg.

The cohort excluded patients with autoimmune disease history or systemic immunosuppression. TCRdb's table, derived via immunoSEQ multiplex PCR, lists solely in-frame clones and lacks some. This sample yields roughly 80,000 clones, of which over 75% are seen a single time; 6.2% belongs to the top ten. The source of this sequence is an adult with an advanced solid tumor such as melanoma, head and neck, liver or kidney cancer. The sequencing here drew on CD4+ or CD8+ T cells sorted from blood, taken in a trial of the OX40 agonist ivuxolimab.

The CDR3 loop is CASSWWDITVGETQYF. CDR3 bases: TGCGCCAGCAGCTGGTGGGACATCACAGTCGGCGAGACCCAGTACTTC. The chain employs TRBV5-1 and TRBJ2-5, with D perhaps TRBD1 (6 bases). CDR3 length: 16 residues. CDR1 is SGHRS and CDR2 is YFSETQ in the germline V gene. V lost 3 bases and J lost 5, with 20 bases in between.